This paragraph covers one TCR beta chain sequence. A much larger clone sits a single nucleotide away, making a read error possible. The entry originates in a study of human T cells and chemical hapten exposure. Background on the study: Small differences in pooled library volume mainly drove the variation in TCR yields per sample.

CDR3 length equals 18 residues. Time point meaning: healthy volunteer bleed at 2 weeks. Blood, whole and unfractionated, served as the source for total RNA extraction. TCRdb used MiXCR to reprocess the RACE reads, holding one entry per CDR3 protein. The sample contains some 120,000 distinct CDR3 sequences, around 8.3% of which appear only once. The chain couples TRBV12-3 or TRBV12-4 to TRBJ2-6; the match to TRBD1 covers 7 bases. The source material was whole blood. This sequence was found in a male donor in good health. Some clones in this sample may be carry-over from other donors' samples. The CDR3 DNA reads TGTGCCAGCAGCCCAGGGACAGCACCTATCTCTGGGACCAACGTCCTGACTTTC. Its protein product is CASSPGTAPISGTNVLTF.